These 3 T cell receptor beta chains share one sample of origin, sequenced in a study of T cell changes during pregnancy in multiple sclerosis. Assay: immunoSEQ multiplex PCR; the TCRdb copy retains only in-frame clones and omits some. The data contain 39,000 or so clones, 80% to 95% of them singletons. Sequencing used CD8+ T cells from peripheral blood mononuclear cells, obtained before pregnancy. The receptors stem from a female donor with multiple sclerosis, enrolled in a pregnancy study.

The chain combines TRBV27 with TRBJ1-1; D ambiguous. With 0 bases removed from V and 11 bases from J, the gap between germline ends came to 13 bases. Germline CDR1 is MNHEY and CDR2 is SMNVEV (reference sequence). This CDR3 contains 13 residues. The CDR3: CASSLSGSSNAFF. The DNA for the CDR3 is TGTGCCAGCAGTTTATCGGGGAGTAGTAATGCTTTCTTT.

The chain recombines TRBV6-5 with TRBJ1-1; D call uncertain. Germline V CDR1 and CDR2: MNHEY, SVGAGI. Between the trimmed V and J ends, which lost 0 bases and 6 bases, there was a span of 8 bases. This CDR3 is built from 13 residues. The chain's CDR3 is CASSYSDGAEAFF. CDR3 nucleotide sequence: TGTGCCAGCAGTTACTCGGACGGGGCTGAAGCTTTCTTT.

The chain is built from TRBV9 and TRBJ2-5; 9 bases line up with TRBD2. V shed 3 bases and J 4 bases; nucleotides not matched to a gene: 7. The germline V gene encodes CDR1 SGDLS and CDR2 YYNGEE. The CDR3 has 15 residues. The CDR3: CASSGGGGAIETQYF. In nucleotides, the CDR3 is TGTGCCAGCAGCGGGGGCGGGGGGGCTATAGAGACCCAGTACTTC.